This entry lists 31 T cell receptor beta chains sequenced from one sample in a study of OX40 agonist ivuxolimab in advanced cancers. TCRdb keeps only in-frame clones here, not all; method: immunoSEQ multiplex PCR. The data show approximately 11,000 clones, with around 80% seen just once and about 9.2% held by the top ten. The sequenced sample was CD4+ or CD8+ T cells sorted from blood, obtained in a trial of the OX40 agonist ivuxolimab. These receptor sequences come from an adult with an advanced solid tumor such as melanoma, head and neck, liver or kidney cancer.

J is TRBJ2-1 and V is TRBV5-1; TRBD2 aligns across 10 bases. Germline values: CDR1 SGHRS, CDR2 YFSETQ. The CDR3 is made up of 14 amino acids. After removal of 9 bases from V and 4 bases from J, the junction contained 7 bases not matched to a gene. The CDR3 loop reads CATHSGGSYNEQFF. The CDR3 DNA follows: TGCGCCACCCATAGCGGGGGGTCGTACAATGAGCAGTTCTTC.

This clone occurred once. The rearrangement links TRBV5-6 to TRBJ1-1, with TRBD1 as a possible D gene (6 bases). V lost 2 bases and J lost 13, with 15 bases in between. Germline CDR1 is SGHDT and CDR2 is YYEEEE. This CDR3 contains 12 residues. CDR3 sequence (DNA): TGTGCCAGCAGCTTAACCGGGACACAAGGTTTCTTT. Translation gives CASSLTGTQGFF.

The chain links TRBV7-9 to TRBJ1-1; unclear D gene. The CDR3 spans 13 residues. Germline values: CDR1 SEHNR, CDR2 FQNEAQ (reference sequence). The V gene lost 0 bases and the J gene lost 8 bases, with 10 bases spanning the gap. The CDR3 DNA reads TGTGCCAGCAGCTTAGCGCAGTCACGGGAAGCTTTCTTT. It translates to CASSLAQSREAFF. Based on the CDR3 plus reference TRBV7-9 and TRBJ1-1, the full variable domain is DTGVSQNPRHKITKRGQNVTFRCDPISEHNRLYWYRQTLGQGPEFLTYFQNEAQLEKSRLLSDRFSAERPKGSFSTLEIQRTEQGDSAMYLCASSLAQSREAFFGQGTRLTVV.

This sequence joins TRBV6-5 and TRBJ2-7, with D perhaps matching TRBD1 (6 bases). The CDR3 runs 14 residues. The germline CDR1 and CDR2 sequences are MNHEY and SVGAGI. V shed 5 bases and J shed 3 bases, with 14 bases lying between them. The CDR3 nucleotides read TGTGCCAGCAGTGATTGGGGGCCGGGCTACGAGCAGTACTTC. Encoded protein: CASSDWGPGYEQYF.

This sequence joins TRBV7-9 and TRBJ2-5; D remains unclear. Looked up from germline, CDR1 is SEHNR and CDR2 is FQNEAQ (reference sequence). CDR3 length: 12 amino acids. V was clipped by 5 bases and J by 3 bases, with 7 bases between them. The CDR3 nucleotides are TGTGCCAGCAGCCTCGCGGAAGAGACCCAGTACTTC. Its protein is CASSLAEETQYF.

This clone was observed a handful of times. This chain joins TRBV19 and TRBJ1-4, with D possibly being TRBD1 (5 bases). This CDR3 region has 13 residues. The germline CDR1 and CDR2 sequences are LNHDA and SQIVND (reference sequence). Between the trimmed V and J ends, which lost 4 bases and 5 bases, there was a span of 8 bases. For the CDR3, the DNA is TGTGCCAGTAGTACTGGGGGAAATGAAAAACTGTTTTTT. It yields the protein CASSTGGNEKLFF.

The V call is TRBV4-1, the J call TRBJ1-5, with D possibly TRBD1 on 6 matching bases. This CDR3 comprises 15 residues. V lost 1 base, J lost 4 bases, and 11 bases lay in between. Germline V gene sequence: CDR1 MGHRA, CDR2 YSYEKL. The chain's CDR3 is CASSQVEGVNQPQHF. As DNA, the CDR3 is TGCGCCAGCAGCCAAGTCGAGGGGGTTAATCAGCCCCAGCATTTT.

V and J are TRBV6-5 and TRBJ1-2; D remains ambiguous. Germline V CDR1 and CDR2: MNHEY, SVGAGI. The CDR3 loop spans 14 amino acids. V shed 6 bases and J shed 2 bases, with 13 bases lying between them. CDR3 nucleotide sequence: TGTGCCAGCAGCGGTGTCTGGAGCAACTATGGCTACACCTTC. Translating gives CASSGVWSNYGYTF.

The chain links TRBV14 to TRBJ1-3, with unresolved D. Trimming took 0 bases from V and 2 from J, leaving 8 bases between them. CDR3 length: 15 residues. Germline V gene lookup returns CDR1 SGHDN and CDR2 FVKESK. In nucleotides, the CDR3 is TGTGCCAGCAGCCAAGATCCGGACCCTGGAAACACCATATATTTT. It is translated as CASSQDPDPGNTIYF.

The chain is built from TRBV7-9 and TRBJ2-7, with D hard to call. V dropped 10 bases and J dropped 2 bases, with 15 bases sitting between them. Germline assignment: CDR1 SEHNR and CDR2 FQNEAQ (reference sequence). The CDR3 is 13 residues long. The chain's CDR3 is CATSTASAYEQYF. CDR3 coding DNA: TGTGCCACTTCGACCGCCTCTGCCTACGAGCAGTACTTC.

This clone was found once. The chain links TRBV19 to TRBJ1-5; TRBD1 might be the D (5 bases). The CDR3 is made up of 14 amino acids. V was trimmed by 4 bases and J by 5 bases, leaving 12 bases between them. Germline V CDR1 and CDR2: LNHDA, SQIVND (reference sequence). Here the CDR3 DNA reads TGTGCCAGTAGTACTGGGGCGTCCGATCAGCCCCAGCATTTT. Residues: CASSTGASDQPQHF.

The count of this clone is one. The CDR3 here is CASSPRQGYDEQYF. The CDR3 DNA is TGCGCCAGCAGCCCACGACAGGGTTATGACGAGCAGTACTTC. The chain couples TRBV4-1 to TRBJ2-7; 7 bases are a match to TRBD1. Trimming took 4 bases from V and 5 from J; bases not matched to a gene: 8. This CDR3 is built from 14 residues. From germline, CDR1 is MGHRA and CDR2 YSYEKL.

This clone was observed a single time. The V gene is TRBV25-1, the J gene TRBJ1-4, with TRBD1 identical over 10 bases. The CDR3 is 16 amino acids. V lost 5 bases to trimming and J lost 3 bases; unmatched junction nucleotides: 6. CDR1 is MGHDK, CDR2 SYGVNS, per germline. The CDR3 nucleotides are TGTGCCAGCAGTAGAGGGACAGGGGTTTCTAATGAAAAACTGTTTTTT. This translates into CASSRGTGVSNEKLFF.

The V call is TRBV6-1, the J call TRBJ1-6, with D maybe TRBD1 (6 bases). V lost 5 bases and J 7 bases, leaving 9 bases between the germline ends. There are 13 residues in the CDR3. Germline assignment: CDR1 MNHNS and CDR2 SASEGT. The CDR3 DNA follows: TGTGCCAGCAGTTATAGGGGGAATTCACCCCTCCACTTT. Its translation is CASSYRGNSPLHF.

The chain employs TRBV13 and TRBJ1-5; no reliable D call. The CDR3 consists of 16 residues. Germline lookup yields CDR1 PRHDT and CDR2 FYEKMQ (reference sequence). The V gene lost 3 bases and the J gene lost 0 bases, with 12 bases spanning the gap. CDR3: CASSFSQEYSNQPQHF. The CDR3 bases are TGTGCCAGCAGCTTCAGCCAGGAATATAGCAATCAGCCCCAGCATTTT.

This clone has only one observation. The chain has TRBV5-1 and TRBJ1-1, with 7 bases aligning to TRBD1. This CDR3 is built from 15 residues. V dropped 2 bases and J dropped 1; count of bases not matched to a gene: 5. Germline V gene lookup returns CDR1 SGHRS and CDR2 YFSETQ. CDR3 sequence: CASSFQQGKNTEAFF. CDR3 nucleotides: TGCGCCAGCAGCTTTCAACAGGGGAAGAACACTGAAGCTTTCTTT.

Regarding this clone: This CDR3 fails to terminate in the conserved phenylalanine or tryptophan, so it likely reflects a read error. The limits of the CDR3 on the DNA are not certain, so only TCRdb's listed CDR3 is given. The rearrangement joins TRBV21-1 to TRBJ1-1. TRBV21-1 is described as a pseudogene. The CDR3 contains 11 residues when both ends are counted. This CDR3 is CALERNTEAFL.

This chain connects TRBV7-4 to TRBJ1-4; D remains unclear. CDR3 length: 13 residues. CDR1 and CDR2 (germline): SGHVT, SQSDAQ. V lost 1 base and J 4 bases, leaving 4 bases between the germline ends. CDR3 amino acids: CASSLGGNEKLFF. The CDR3 DNA sequence: TGTGCCAGCAGCTTAGGCGGTAATGAAAAACTGTTTTTT.

Details on this clone: This specimen includes other DNA sequences encoding the same CDR3. This rearrangement joins TRBV19 to TRBJ1-1; weak D call: TRBD1 (5 bases). The germline V gene has CDR1 LNHDA and CDR2 SQIVND (reference sequence). There are 14 residues in the CDR3. Trimming left V 3 bases short and J 4 bases short, with 12 bases between. The CDR3, as DNA: TGTGCCAGTAGTATCGGTGGGGCAGGCACTGAAGCTTTCTTT. This translates into CASSIGGAGTEAFF.

V usage is TRBV7-9 and J usage is TRBJ2-2; D tentatively fits TRBD1 or TRBD2 (5 bases each). CDR3 size: 15 residues. The V end was cut by 5 bases, the J end by 6 bases, with 16 bases between. CDR1 and CDR2 (germline): SEHNR, FQNEAQ (reference sequence). The CDR3 is CASSGPTQGPGELFF. The CDR3 nucleotides are TGTGCCAGCAGCGGGCCGACCCAGGGACCCGGGGAGCTGTTTTTT. The variable domain in full, with the rest retrieved from reference TRBV7-9 and TRBJ2-2, is DTGVSQNPRHKITKRGQNVTFRCDPISEHNRLYWYRQTLGQGPEFLTYFQNEAQLEKSRLLSDRFSAERPKGSFSTLEIQRTEQGDSAMYLCASSGPTQGPGELFFGEGSRLTVL.

This clone occurred a few times. Within the sample, other DNA sequences also encode this same CDR3. This chain links TRBV6-5 with TRBJ1-1; D is unclear. Germline V lookup: CDR1 MNHEY, CDR2 SVGAGI. V gave up 2 bases and J gave up 1 base, with 5 bases separating them. The CDR3 length is 13 residues. CDR3 nucleotide sequence: TGTGCCAGCAGTTACCCCGGGAACACTGAAGCTTTCTTT. Encoded protein: CASSYPGNTEAFF.

This clone rates as medium-sized. The V and J genes are TRBV28 and TRBJ1-2, with D tentatively TRBD1 (5 bases). Germline CDR1 and CDR2: MDHEN and SYDVKM. CDR3 length equals 15 residues. Trimming removed 3 bases from V and 5 bases from J, with 16 bases in between. CDR3 residues: CASSFVDSYLYGYTF. CDR3 in DNA: TGTGCCAGCAGTTTCGTCGACAGCTACCTTTATGGCTACACCTTC.

The gene calls are TRBV7-9 and TRBJ2-2, with D unclear. The CDR3 has 14 amino acids. The V gene lost 1 base and the J gene lost 7 bases, with 10 bases spanning the gap. CDR1 is SEHNR and CDR2 is FQNEAQ in the germline V gene (reference sequence). The CDR3 protein is CASSLVGNLGELFF. The CDR3 DNA follows: TGTGCCAGCAGCTTAGTTGGCAATCTCGGGGAGCTGTTTTTT.

The chain joins TRBV11-1 to TRBJ2-5, with 13 bases identical to TRBD2. V shed 0 bases, J shed 4 bases, and the junction held 5 bases outside the gene matches. Germline CDR1 and CDR2: SGHAT and FQDESV (reference sequence). The CDR3 runs to 17 residues. In DNA form, the CDR3 reads TGTGCCAGCAGCTTAGCCCCCCGACTAGCGGGGGGAGAGACCCAGTACTTC. Residues: CASSLAPRLAGGETQYF.

J is TRBJ2-2 and V is TRBV13, with D unclear. Deletions cut 0 bases from V and 4 bases from J, with 24 bases between. The CDR3 extends over 20 amino acids. The germline V gene has CDR1 PRHDT and CDR2 FYEKMQ (reference sequence). CDR3 sequence: CASSLGSPSTVVFGTGELFF. CDR3 sequence (DNA): TGTGCCAGCAGCTTAGGATCCCCCTCGACGGTCGTGTTTGGCACCGGGGAGCTGTTTTTT.

The chain carries TRBV7-6 and TRBJ1-2; no firm D call. Trimming took 4 bases from V and 4 from J, leaving 10 bases between them. Germline V CDR1 and CDR2: SGHVS, FNYEAQ. The CDR3 runs to 13 residues. The CDR3 protein is CASSYFGFYGYTF. CDR3 nucleotides: TGTGCCAGCAGCTACTTCGGGTTCTATGGCTACACCTTC.

The chain links TRBV13 to TRBJ1-1; 12 positions match TRBD1. From germline, CDR1 is PRHDT and CDR2 FYEKMQ (reference sequence). Trimming removed 4 bases from V and 5 bases from J; junction bases left unmatched: 8. This CDR3 region has 16 residues. This CDR3 reads CASSSGQGAMRTEAFF. The CDR3 bases are TGTGCCAGCAGCTCGGGACAGGGGGCAATGAGGACTGAAGCTTTCTTT.

This clone showed up just a few times. The chain joins TRBV27 to TRBJ1-2, with a tentative D call TRBD1 (6 bases). The V end lost 0 bases, the J end lost 8 bases, and 19 bases lay between the germline ends. The CDR3 totals 16 residues. CDR1 MNHEY and CDR2 SMNVEV come from the germline V gene (reference sequence). The CDR3 is CASSLSADSLSGGYTF. In nucleotides, the CDR3 is TGTGCCAGCAGTTTATCGGCGGACAGCTTGTCCGGAGGCTACACCTTC.

The chain links TRBV5-8 to TRBJ1-5, with D possibly TRBD1 on 5 matching bases. Trimming cost V 4 bases and J 2 bases, with 10 bases left between them. Germline loops: CDR1 SGHTS, CDR2 YDEGEE. The CDR3 consists of 14 residues. CDR3 in amino acids: CASSIRGRNQPQHF. The CDR3 nucleotides are TGTGCCAGCAGCATTAGGGGTCGCAATCAGCCCCAGCATTTT.

The chain combines TRBV7-9 with TRBJ2-3, with no clear D. The V and J ends lost 5 bases and 6 bases respectively, with 6 bases between them. The CDR3 extends over 11 amino acids. Germline loops: CDR1 SEHNR, CDR2 FQNEAQ (reference sequence). CDR3: CASSPRDTQYF. CDR3 DNA: TGTGCCAGCAGCCCTCGGGATACGCAGTATTTT.

V gene TRBV19 combines with J gene TRBJ1-5; no clear D gene. The length of the CDR3 is 16 residues. Germline V gene sequence: CDR1 LNHDA, CDR2 SQIVND (reference sequence). The V and J ends lost 3 bases and 11 bases respectively, with 23 bases between them. CDR3 residues: CASSISHSPENEAQHF. In DNA, the CDR3 is TGTGCCAGTAGTATCTCCCATAGTCCGGAAAATGAAGCCCAGCATTTT.